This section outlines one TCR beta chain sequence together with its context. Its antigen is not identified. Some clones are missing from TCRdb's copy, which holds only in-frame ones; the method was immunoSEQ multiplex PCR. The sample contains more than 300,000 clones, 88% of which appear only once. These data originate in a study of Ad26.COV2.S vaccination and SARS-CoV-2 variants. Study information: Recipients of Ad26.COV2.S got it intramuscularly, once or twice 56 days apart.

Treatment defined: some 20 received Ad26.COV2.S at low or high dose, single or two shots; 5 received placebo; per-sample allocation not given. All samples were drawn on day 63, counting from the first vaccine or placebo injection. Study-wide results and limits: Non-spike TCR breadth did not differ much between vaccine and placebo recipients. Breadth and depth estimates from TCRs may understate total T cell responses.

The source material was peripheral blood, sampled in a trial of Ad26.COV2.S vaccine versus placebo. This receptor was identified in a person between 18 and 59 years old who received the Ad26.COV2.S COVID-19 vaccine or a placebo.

Here the CDR3 reads CSASPGDEAFF. The DNA of the CDR3 is TGCAGTGCTAGTCCGGGGGATGAAGCTTTCTTT. This rearrangement joins TRBV20-1 to TRBJ1-1, with D tentatively TRBD1 (5 bases). V was shortened by 3 bases and J by 7 bases, with 9 bases between the two germline ends. This CDR3 has 11 residues. CDR1 DFQATT and CDR2 SNEGSKA come from the germline V gene (reference sequence).